The 4 T cell receptor beta chains reported below all come from one sample, sequenced in a study of a mutant IDH1 vaccine in newly diagnosed glioma. Profiled with immunoSEQ multiplex PCR; TCRdb holds only in-frame clones, not every one. The top ten clones hold approximately 3.3% of a sample with roughly 51,000 clones, 82% of them seen once. Time point denoted: week 5, during vaccination. One vaccine dose held 300 ug of mutant IDH1 20-mer peptide and came with topical imiquimod. Their target antigens are unknown. Here the sequenced sample was PBMCs, taken from a glioma patient whose treatment included an IDH1 peptide vaccine. These receptors originate from a woman aged 18-35 years with glioma. Some clones in this sample may be carry-over from other donors' samples.

The V call is TRBV7-9, the J call TRBJ2-7, with 7 bases fitting TRBD1. Germline V gives CDR1 SEHNR, CDR2 FQNEAQ (reference sequence). The junction had 16 bases not matched to a gene; V was cut back by 6 bases and J by 5 bases. The CDR3 spans 16 residues. DNA for the CDR3: TGTGCCAGCAGTCGAACCGCTGTACAGGGGTCGAACGAGCAGTACTTC. This codes for CASSRTAVQGSNEQYF.

The CDR3: CASSLGRASGEQYF. CDR3 in DNA: TGTGCCAGCAGCTTGGGCAGGGCCTCGGGGGAGCAGTACTTC. V gene TRBV5-5 combines with J gene TRBJ2-7, with D possibly being TRBD1 or TRBD2 (5 bases each). Trimming pared 0 bases from V and 7 bases from J, leaving 14 bases between. The germline CDR1 and CDR2 sequences are SGHKS and YYEKEE (reference sequence). This CDR3 contains 14 residues.

The chain couples TRBV19 to TRBJ1-4; TRBD1 agrees at 10 bases. Germline CDR1 is LNHDA and CDR2 is SQIVND (reference sequence). CDR3 length: 16 amino acids. V shed 5 bases and J 5 bases; nucleotides not matched to a gene: 8. CDR3 sequence (DNA): TGTGCCAGTAGTCGCGGGACAGGGGACGGGAATGAAAAACTGTTTTTT. It yields the protein CASSRGTGDGNEKLFF.

The rearrangement joins TRBV6-6 to TRBJ2-5, with 8 bases identical to TRBD2. The CDR3 has 16 amino acids. Germline CDR1 and CDR2: MNHNY and SVGAGI (reference sequence). V gave up 8 bases and J gave up 2 bases; unmatched junction bases: 13. The chain's CDR3 is CASSRGVAGPQETQYF. For the CDR3, the DNA is TGTGCCAGCTCACGGGGGGTAGCGGGACCTCAAGAGACCCAGTACTTC.